This T cell receptor beta chain was documented in a study of T-cell reconstitution after alpha-beta-depleted transplantation in children (dated by TCRdb to 2015 to 2016). Study-level background: The study quantitatively tracked T-cell immune reconstitution after TCRalphabeta/CD19-depleted allogeneic hematopoietic cell transplantation in children using TCR repertoire profiling.

The library was obtained by PCR. Sequencer: Illumina HiSeq 2500. To normalize quantification of the TCRbeta repertoire, the TCR libraries were built with molecular barcoding that relied on unique molecular identifiers. TCRdb trimmed public reads at Q25 via fastp, called clones via MiXCR and kept in-frame beta chains. Every CDR3 protein is listed once, alongside the most common genes and DNA of its rows. Here the sample has a few hundred thousand distinct CDR3 sequences; 8% to 10% occur a single time. Of the sample, 5% to 7% is held by the ten largest clones. This clonotype was seen ten or more times. Its specific antigen is unknown. Nothing much larger sits one base from this clone, and base qualities are not available. This TCR was recovered from a human donor who donated a stem cell graft to a child with acute lymphoblastic leukemia. The source was PBMCs from the stem cell graft donor, collected from the stem cell graft.

The sequenced DNA is TGCGCCAGCAGCTTACTAGCGGGGGGTACAGATGAGCAGTTCTTC. It codes for CASSLLAGGTDEQFF. The rearranged chain carries TRBV5-1 and TRBJ2-1; 12 central bases correspond to TRBD2. Compared with germline, V lacks 2 bases and J lacks 8 bases; bases without a gene match: 5. CDR1 SGHRS and CDR2 YFSETQ are derived from the germline V gene. The CDR3 contains 15 residues, cysteine and phenylalanine counted. Of all the DNA, just the CDR3 is kept, 45 bases in frame from base 1. Where the CDR3 stops, the reference TRBV5-1 and TRBJ2-1 genes take over; the full variable domain is KAGVTQTPRYLIKTRGQQVTLSCSPISGHRSVSWYQQTPGQGLQFLFEYFSETQRNKGNFPGRFSGRQFSNSRSEMNVSTLELGDSALYLCASSLLAGGTDEQFFGPGTRLTVL.